The rows below give T cell receptor beta chains drawn from one sample of a study of blood T cell repertoires in COVID-19. Sequencing was performed with immunoSEQ multiplex PCR; in TCRdb, only in-frame clones are kept and a portion is missing. In the table there are approximately 160,000 clones, around 84% of which are singletons. What was sequenced was peripheral blood. These receptors were collected from a woman aged 50 to 65 in a cohort sampled during active or convalescent COVID-19. CDR3s include the opening cysteine and the closing phenylalanine or tryptophan. A D gene is named only where the DNA matches it firmly.

j_call: TRBJ2-3
v_call: TRBV18
cdr3_length: 17
d_call: TRBD2
cdr3_aa: CASSPQPSGGFTDTQYF

j_call: TRBJ2-7
v_call: TRBV5-1
cdr3_length: 14
d_call: TRBD1
cdr3_aa: CASSFGDRGFEQYF

j_call: TRBJ2-3
v_call: TRBV19
cdr3_length: 15
d_call: .
cdr3_aa: CASSIYLAGTDTQYF

j_call: TRBJ2-3
v_call: TRBV5-1
cdr3_length: 14
d_call: .
cdr3_aa: CASSLQAYTDTQYF

j_call: TRBJ1-2
v_call: TRBV12-3/TRBV12-4
cdr3_length: 12
d_call: TRBD1
cdr3_aa: CASTRGPVGYTF

j_call: TRBJ2-2
v_call: TRBV5-4
cdr3_length: 15
d_call: TRBD1
cdr3_aa: CASSLEDRDHGELFF

j_call: TRBJ2-1
v_call: TRBV7-8
cdr3_length: 14
d_call: .
cdr3_aa: CASSLAVREGEQFF

j_call: TRBJ2-7
v_call: TRBV12-3/TRBV12-4
cdr3_length: 13
d_call: TRBD1
cdr3_aa: CASRRQGAGEQYF

j_call: TRBJ1-1
v_call: TRBV10-3
cdr3_length: 15
d_call: .
cdr3_aa: CAISESDRYNTEAFF

j_call: TRBJ2-2
v_call: TRBV7-9
cdr3_length: 16
d_call: .
cdr3_aa: CASSRWTRRSTGELFF

j_call: TRBJ2-5
v_call: TRBV5-1
cdr3_length: 13
d_call: .
cdr3_aa: CASSLNERETQYF

j_call: TRBJ2-7
v_call: TRBV18
cdr3_length: 14
d_call: TRBD1
cdr3_aa: CASSQTGGLDEQYF

j_call: TRBJ2-2
v_call: TRBV19
cdr3_length: 15
d_call: TRBD1
cdr3_aa: CASSVGQGGTGELFF

j_call: TRBJ1-1
v_call: TRBV10-3
cdr3_length: 16
d_call: .
cdr3_aa: CAISESGRTMNTEAFF

j_call: TRBJ2-7
v_call: TRBV2
cdr3_length: 15
d_call: TRBD2
cdr3_aa: CASREGLARTYEQYF

j_call: TRBJ1-1
v_call: TRBV3-1/TRBV3-2
cdr3_length: 13
d_call: .
cdr3_aa: CASRPQGSGWAFF

j_call: TRBJ1-5
v_call: TRBV19
cdr3_length: 14
d_call: .
cdr3_aa: CASSKTDSNQPQHF

j_call: TRBJ1-4
v_call: TRBV6-5
cdr3_length: 16
d_call: TRBD1
cdr3_aa: CASSYVTGTGGGKLFF

j_call: TRBJ2-3
v_call: TRBV24-1
cdr3_length: 15
d_call: .
cdr3_aa: CATSDPGVDTDTQYF

j_call: TRBJ2-7
v_call: TRBV28
cdr3_length: 16
d_call: TRBD1
cdr3_aa: CASSLVAGTGPYEQYF

j_call: TRBJ2-7
v_call: TRBV3-1/TRBV3-2
cdr3_length: 15
d_call: TRBD1
cdr3_aa: CASSQGGTGGYEQYF

j_call: TRBJ1-2
v_call: TRBV11-2
cdr3_length: 15
d_call: TRBD1
cdr3_aa: CASSLGPGTGYGYTF

j_call: TRBJ2-7
v_call: TRBV13
cdr3_length: 13
d_call: .
cdr3_aa: CASSLGTAYEQYF

j_call: TRBJ2-1
v_call: TRBV5-1
cdr3_length: 15
d_call: .
cdr3_aa: CASSLSGGANNEQFF

j_call: TRBJ2-7
v_call: TRBV6-5
cdr3_length: 15
d_call: TRBD2
cdr3_aa: CASRLTGLAGDEQYF

j_call: TRBJ1-5
v_call: TRBV15
cdr3_length: 20
d_call: .
cdr3_aa: CATSRGPGNRITTSNQPQHF

j_call: TRBJ1-2
v_call: TRBV9
cdr3_length: 13
d_call: .
cdr3_aa: CASSAQGPYGYTF

j_call: TRBJ2-5
v_call: TRBV29-1
cdr3_length: 13
d_call: .
cdr3_aa: CSVTGAAGETQYF

j_call: TRBJ1-6
v_call: TRBV6-1
cdr3_length: 17
d_call: TRBD1
cdr3_aa: CASSEFDRGSVGSPLHF

j_call: TRBJ1-2
v_call: TRBV6-5
cdr3_length: 14
d_call: TRBD1
cdr3_aa: CASATGQGDYGYTF

j_call: TRBJ2-7
v_call: TRBV12-3/TRBV12-4
cdr3_length: 13
d_call: .
cdr3_aa: CASSLVQNNEQYF

j_call: TRBJ1-6
v_call: TRBV19
cdr3_length: 13
d_call: .
cdr3_aa: CASSLAVVSPLHF

j_call: TRBJ2-3
v_call: TRBV9
cdr3_length: 16
d_call: .
cdr3_aa: CASSLEGVASTDTQYF

j_call: TRBJ1-5
v_call: TRBV4-1
cdr3_length: 19
d_call: TRBD1
cdr3_aa: CASSQDYRPGKTGNQPQHF

j_call: TRBJ2-4
v_call: TRBV5-6
cdr3_length: 16
d_call: TRBD2
cdr3_aa: CASSLQWTSPENIQYF

j_call: TRBJ2-5
v_call: TRBV5-1
cdr3_length: 16
d_call: TRBD1
cdr3_aa: CASSKPTGVNIETQYF

j_call: TRBJ1-6
v_call: TRBV19
cdr3_length: 17
d_call: .
cdr3_aa: CASRQLRGEDYNSPLHF

j_call: TRBJ1-3
v_call: TRBV4-1
cdr3_length: 16
d_call: .
cdr3_aa: CASSPTQTRSGNTIYF

j_call: TRBJ1-2
v_call: TRBV7-3
cdr3_length: 15
d_call: .
cdr3_aa: CASSFGPQGKDGYTF

j_call: TRBJ2-1
v_call: TRBV10-3
cdr3_length: 15
d_call: TRBD2
cdr3_aa: CAISESGRGNNEQFF

j_call: TRBJ2-1
v_call: TRBV5-4
cdr3_length: 14
d_call: .
cdr3_aa: CASSLGGSYNEQFF

j_call: TRBJ1-5
v_call: TRBV3-1/TRBV3-2
cdr3_length: 15
d_call: .
cdr3_aa: CASSQDTTGNQPQHF

j_call: TRBJ2-1
v_call: TRBV7-2
cdr3_length: 15
d_call: TRBD1
cdr3_aa: CASSQGDSSYNEQFF

j_call: TRBJ2-1
v_call: TRBV19
cdr3_length: 17
d_call: TRBD1
cdr3_aa: CASSMGPGQGDFNEQFF

j_call: TRBJ2-5
v_call: TRBV6-2/TRBV6-3
cdr3_length: 16
d_call: .
cdr3_aa: CASSYGGGAGQETQYF

j_call: TRBJ2-1
v_call: TRBV2
cdr3_length: 15
d_call: .
cdr3_aa: CASSGASRPYNEQFF

j_call: TRBJ1-4
v_call: TRBV10-3
cdr3_length: 15
d_call: .
cdr3_aa: CAISESGATNEKLFF

j_call: TRBJ2-4
v_call: TRBV2
cdr3_length: 15
d_call: .
cdr3_aa: CASSSRHGAKNIQYF

j_call: TRBJ2-1
v_call: TRBV30
cdr3_length: 12
d_call: .
cdr3_aa: CAWSREGVGQFF

j_call: TRBJ2-1
v_call: TRBV9
cdr3_length: 15
d_call: .
cdr3_aa: CASSVSGTPYNEQFF

j_call: TRBJ1-3
v_call: TRBV19
cdr3_length: 15
d_call: .
cdr3_aa: CASSIIPSSGNTIYF